This TCR beta chain came from a study of human T cells and chemical hapten exposure. In the study overall: The patients, most of them female, presented with alopecia areata, totalis or universalis. General observations from the study: The study found expanded TCRs formed significantly more large CDR3 similarity clusters than controls. TCRs above 1 in 1000 frequency stayed constant with DPC sensitization.

This clonotype was counted only a few times. Its cognate antigen is unknown. Germline loops: CDR1 LGHDT, CDR2 YNNKEL (reference sequence). Trimming removed 4 bases from V and 3 bases from J, with 12 bases in between. The CDR3 runs to 14 residues. Individual cDNA molecules each carried unique molecular identifiers attached by the library. TCRdb fed the RACE reads into MiXCR, producing one record per CDR3 protein. The data show some 190,000 distinct CDR3 sequences, about 20% seen once. Regarding time point: patch test 1, 2 weeks after DPC sensitization. Indicated treatment: therapeutic diphenylcyclopropenone sensitization with weekly scalp DPC.

This receptor was identified in a woman aged 45-65 years with alopecia areata. Some clones in this sample may be carry-over from other donors' samples. The starting material was whole blood, obtained in connection with sensitization to the hapten diphenylcyclopropenone (DPC). The gene calls are TRBV3-1 and TRBJ2-5; D is unclear. The CDR3 here is CASSLPGSKETQYF. Here the CDR3 DNA reads TGTGCCAGCAGCCTCCCCGGGTCCAAAGAGACCCAGTACTTC.